One sample yielded the 5 T cell receptor beta chains listed below, sequenced in a study of T cells in Graves' hyperthyroidism and ophthalmopathy. RNA transcripts served as the template for amplifying TCR beta CDR3 regions. Carried out on the TCR CDR3, a first-round RT-PCR used the HTBI primer set. A single record per CDR3 protein comes from TCRdb applying MiXCR to the multiplex PCR reads. This sample has 250,000 to 300,000 distinct CDR3 sequences, with approximately 19% found just once. Specimen: blood. Every receptor here comes from a man over 45 with Graves' ophthalmopathy.

Here the CDR3 DNA reads TGCAGCGTCAAAACCGGACAGGGTACCTATGGCTACACCTTC. It codes for CSVKTGQGTYGYTF. The chain employs TRBV29-1 and TRBJ1-2; 8 bases agree with TRBD1. The CDR3 sequence is 14 residues long. From germline, CDR1 is SQVTM and CDR2 ANQGSEA. V lost 6 bases to trimming and J lost 4 bases; unmatched junction nucleotides: 10.

This clonotype was recorded a few times. The rearrangement links TRBV29-1 to TRBJ1-2; D is uncertain. Germline V gene lookup returns CDR1 SQVTM and CDR2 ANQGSEA. The CDR3 length is 12 residues. Trimming cost V 7 bases and J 0 bases, with 9 bases left between them. The CDR3: CSAKTSNYGYTF. DNA of the CDR3: TGCAGCGCCAAGACTTCTAACTATGGCTACACCTTC.

Many counts were recorded for this clonotype. This rearrangement joins TRBV7-9 to TRBJ2-2; D is undetermined. Germline V gene data show CDR1 as SEHNR and CDR2 as FQNEAQ (reference sequence). This CDR3 spans 15 amino acids. Trimming cost V 2 bases and J 5 bases, with 12 bases left between them. In nucleotides, the CDR3 is TGTGCCAGCAGCTTACCCCGGCGAGGTACCGGGGAGCTGTTTTTT. Residues: CASSLPRRGTGELFF.

The gene calls are TRBV10-3 and TRBJ2-7; 8 nucleotides match TRBD1. Germline V gives CDR1 ENHRY, CDR2 SYGVKD. Trimming at V came to 6 bases and at J to 1 base, leaving 2 bases not matched to a gene. The CDR3 loop spans 13 amino acids. The CDR3 DNA reads TGTGCCATCAGCGGACAGGGTTCCTACGAGCAGTACTTC. Its translation is CAISGQGSYEQYF.

This clonotype was counted between two and nine times. The rearrangement joins TRBV10-2 to TRBJ1-1; D call uncertain. Trimming took 3 bases from V and 5 from J, leaving 4 bases between them. The V gene's germline CDR1 is WSHSY and CDR2 SAAADI. CDR3 size: 11 residues. This CDR3 reads CASSDATEAFF. DNA for the CDR3: TGCGCCAGCAGTGACGCGACTGAAGCTTTCTTT.